These 31 T cell receptor beta chains came from one sample sequenced in a study of blood T cell repertoires in COVID-19. Produced via immunoSEQ multiplex PCR; TCRdb's table is partial and in-frame only. The sample records some 250,000 clones, approximately 84% being singletons. The specimen sequenced was peripheral blood. The receptors here all came from a woman aged 25 to 39 who had recovered from COVID-19.

The chain has TRBV6-5 and TRBJ2-1, with TRBD1 matching 9 bases. Germline V gene sequence: CDR1 MNHEY, CDR2 SVGAGI. CDR3 length: 14 amino acids. V gave up 9 bases and J gave up 6 bases; unmatched junction bases: 9. CDR3 region: CASMWRQGVNEQFF. The CDR3, as DNA: TGTGCCAGTATGTGGAGACAGGGGGTCAATGAGCAGTTCTTC.

The chain carries TRBV11-2 and TRBJ2-1, with TRBD2 matching over 12 bases. The germline CDR1 and CDR2 sequences are SGHAT and FQNNGV. This CDR3 contains 15 residues. With V trimmed by 5 bases and J by 5 bases, 4 bases remained unmatched. Written as DNA, the CDR3 is TGTGCCAGCAGCCTCCTAGCGGGGGGGAACAATGAGCAGTTCTTC. It codes for CASSLLAGGNNEQFF.

The V and J genes are TRBV7-9 and TRBJ2-3, with D possibly matching TRBD2 (6 bases). This CDR3 contains 17 residues. Germline CDR1 is SEHNR and CDR2 is FQNEAQ (reference sequence). Deletions cut 0 bases from V and 2 bases from J, with 15 bases between. The CDR3 spells CASSLASAGSFTDTQYF. DNA of the CDR3: TGTGCCAGCAGCTTAGCTAGCGCGGGGAGCTTCACAGATACGCAGTATTTT.

J is TRBJ2-7 and V is TRBV2, with TRBD2 matching over 10 bases. The germline CDR1 and CDR2 sequences are SNHLY and FYNNEI. V shed 6 bases and J 0 bases; nucleotides not matched to a gene: 5. The CDR3 runs 15 residues. The CDR3 bases are TGTGCCAGCAGGGATTGGACTAGCGGCTCCTACGAGCAGTACTTC. It yields the protein CASRDWTSGSYEQYF. Full variable domain (remainder filled in from reference TRBV2 and TRBJ2-7): EPEVTQTPSHQVTQMGQEVILRCVPISNHLYFYWYRQILGQKVEFLVSFYNNEISEKSEIFDDQFSVERPDGSNFTLKIRSTKLEDSAMYFCASRDWTSGSYEQYFGPGTRLTVT.

This chain connects TRBV18 to TRBJ2-7; the D gene is possibly TRBD2 (6 bases). This CDR3 spans 13 amino acids. V lost 3 bases to trimming and J lost 6 bases, with 12 bases between them. In germline, CDR1 is KGHSH, CDR2 LQKENI. The CDR3 is CASSPVGAGEQYF. The DNA of the CDR3 is TGTGCCAGCTCACCGGTCGGAGCGGGCGAGCAGTACTTC.

The chain joins TRBV4-2 to TRBJ1-1, with D perhaps matching TRBD1 (5 bases). Trimming stripped 0 bases from V and 4 bases from J, with 21 bases between. The CDR3 is 18 amino acids. Per germline, CDR1 LGHNA and CDR2 YNFKEQ. Here the CDR3 DNA reads TGTGCCAGCAGCCAAGATTTATTGGGGCCCCAAAGGGGCACTGAAGCTTTCTTT. As protein: CASSQDLLGPQRGTEAFF.

Points on this clone: A much larger clone lies one base from this, so it may be a read error. Other DNA sequences from this sample encode an identical CDR3 as well. CDR3 protein: CASSEDSYGYTF. CDR3 sequence (DNA): TGTGCCAGCAGTGAAGACAGCTATGGCTACACCTTC. The chain is built from TRBV2 and TRBJ1-2; D ambiguous. Trimming stripped 1 base from V and 4 bases from J, with 4 bases between. Germline V lookup: CDR1 SNHLY, CDR2 FYNNEI. The CDR3 runs to 12 residues.

The chain links TRBV6-5 to TRBJ1-1; 7 bases fit TRBD1. V lost 7 bases and J lost 5; bases outside the gene matches: 10. Germline assignment: CDR1 MNHEY and CDR2 SVGAGI. CDR3 length: 14 residues. The DNA of the CDR3 is TGTGCCAGCACCCATAGGCAGGGGGGTACTGAAGCTTTCTTT. Translating it yields CASTHRQGGTEAFF.

This rearrangement joins TRBV7-3 to TRBJ1-1; D may be TRBD1 (6 bases). There are 15 residues in the CDR3. From germline, CDR1 is SGHTA and CDR2 FQGTGA. V was shortened by 1 base and J by 5 bases, with 14 bases between the two germline ends. CDR3 DNA sequence: TGTGCCAGCAGCTTAAACGGGGGGCGCGATACTGAAGCTTTCTTT. It is translated as CASSLNGGRDTEAFF.

The chain's CDR3 is CAWRVVRNTEAFF. As DNA, the CDR3 is TGTGCCTGGCGAGTTGTCAGGAACACTGAAGCTTTCTTT. V gene TRBV30 combines with J gene TRBJ1-1; D unclear. The CDR3 extends over 13 amino acids. Looked up from germline, CDR1 is GTSNPN and CDR2 is SVGIG (reference sequence). The ends were cut back, 5 bases at V and 1 base at J, with 11 bases in the middle.

This chain connects TRBV5-1 to TRBJ1-6, with D uncertain. Trimming left V 5 bases short and J 8 bases short, with 14 bases between. The germline CDR1 and CDR2 sequences are SGHRS and YFSETQ. The CDR3 has 14 amino acids. The CDR3 is CASRIGEVDSPLHF. CDR3 DNA: TGCGCCAGCAGAATCGGGGAGGTCGATTCACCCCTCCACTTT.

This chain uses TRBV5-1 with TRBJ1-4; D may be TRBD1 (6 bases). The CDR3 contains 14 residues. V was cut by 4 bases and J by 5 bases, with 12 bases left in between. Germline V gene sequence: CDR1 SGHRS, CDR2 YFSETQ. The CDR3 region is CASSLTRGNEKLFF. In DNA form, the CDR3 reads TGCGCCAGCAGCCTGACAAGGGGGAATGAAAAACTGTTTTTT.

This chain links TRBV2 with TRBJ1-2; no clear D. Germline loops: CDR1 SNHLY, CDR2 FYNNEI. The CDR3 sequence is 13 residues long. Trimming stripped 10 bases from V and 4 bases from J, with 16 bases between. The CDR3 bases are TGTGCCATCTATTCGGGTAGTCTCTATGGCTACACCTTC. It codes for CAIYSGSLYGYTF.

The gene calls are TRBV11-2 and TRBJ2-1; TRBD2 matches 9 bases. V lost 1 base, J lost 7 bases, and 8 bases stayed unmatched. Germline CDR1 SGHAT, CDR2 FQNNGV. The CDR3 is 16 amino acids. The CDR3 sequence: CASSLGGGGAVNEQFF. CDR3 DNA sequence: TGTGCCAGCAGCTTAGGCGGCGGGGGGGCTGTTAATGAGCAGTTCTTC.

V is TRBV7-6 and J is TRBJ1-1; D not resolved. The V end was cut by 8 bases, the J end by 0 bases, with 10 bases between. CDR1 and CDR2 (germline): SGHVS, FNYEAQ. This CDR3 contains 13 residues. CDR3 in DNA: TGTGCCAGCTCCTCGGGGATGAACACTGAAGCTTTCTTT. This codes for CASSSGMNTEAFF. The full variable domain, with the rest looked up from reference TRBV7-6 and TRBJ1-1, is GAGVSQSPRYKVTKRGQDVALRCDPISGHVSLYWYRQALGQGPEFLTYFNYEAQQDKSGLPNDRFSAERPEGSISTLTIQRTEQRDSAMYRCASSSGMNTEAFFGQGTRLTVV.

In nucleotides, the CDR3 is TGTGCCAGCCTCTCCGGACAGGAGACCTACGAGCAGTACTTC. Translated: CASLSGQETYEQYF. The V and J genes are TRBV18 and TRBJ2-7; 7 bases match TRBD1. The V segment lost 8 bases and the J segment 2 bases; nucleotides outside the gene matches: 9. This CDR3 comprises 14 residues. Germline CDR1 is KGHSH and CDR2 is LQKENI.

This clone was seen only once. This chain uses TRBV5-5 with TRBJ1-6, with 7 nucleotides matching TRBD1. V trimming: 1 base; J trimming: 4 bases; junction bases outside the gene matches: 2. Germline-derived CDR1 and CDR2 are SGHKS and YYEKEE (reference sequence). The CDR3 extends over 15 amino acids. The CDR3, as DNA: TGTGCCAGCAGCTTGACGGGACAGTATAATTCACCCCTCCACTTT. Translating gives CASSLTGQYNSPLHF.

The V gene is TRBV7-9, the J gene TRBJ2-1; the match to TRBD1 covers 7 bases. CDR1 SEHNR and CDR2 FQNEAQ come from the germline V gene (reference sequence). This CDR3 region has 17 residues. Trimming cost V 5 bases and J 9 bases; bases outside gene matches: 19. The CDR3 DNA is TGTGCCAGCAGCCCGCCAACGACAGGGTCTTATCTTAGTGAGCAGTTCTTC. Protein sequence: CASSPPTTGSYLSEQFF.

This rearrangement joins TRBV19 to TRBJ2-7; TRBD1 matches 7 bases. The J segment lost 3 bases and the V segment lost 7 bases, leaving 9 bases of the junction unmatched. Germline V gene lookup returns CDR1 LNHDA and CDR2 SQIVND (reference sequence). The CDR3 runs 14 residues. CDR3 bases: TGTGCCAGTACCCAGCGAGGGGGCGTCTACGAGCAGTACTTC. It specifies CASTQRGGVYEQYF.

The chain couples TRBV29-1 to TRBJ1-1, with D uncertain. The CDR3 sequence is 12 residues long. Trimming shortened V by 3 bases and J by 3 bases, and 8 bases separated the two germline ends. Germline-derived CDR1 and CDR2 are SQVTM and ANQGSEA. Here the CDR3 reads CSVDAGYTEAFF. As DNA, the CDR3 is TGCAGCGTTGATGCGGGATACACTGAAGCTTTCTTT.

The chain has TRBV18 and TRBJ2-7; D not certain. V was pared by 5 bases and J by 6 bases, with 11 bases between. Germline V lookup: CDR1 KGHSH, CDR2 LQKENI. This CDR3 spans 12 amino acids. The CDR3 DNA is TGTGCCAGCTCATCGTCACGGAGCGAGCAGTACTTC. It specifies CASSSSRSEQYF.

The rearrangement joins TRBV5-1 to TRBJ1-1; no reliable D call. The CDR3 is 14 residues long. The germline gives CDR1 SGHRS, CDR2 YFSETQ. Trimming shortened V by 0 bases and J by 8 bases, and 14 bases separated the two germline ends. The CDR3 sequence is CASSLEARAAEAFF. Here the CDR3 DNA reads TGCGCCAGCAGCTTGGAAGCGAGGGCGGCCGAAGCTTTCTTT.

This sequence joins TRBV6-2 or TRBV6-3 and TRBJ2-1; 7 bases fit TRBD1. The CDR3 totals 16 residues. Germline CDR1 MNHEY, CDR2 SVGEGT. The J segment lost 4 bases and the V segment lost 2 bases, leaving 8 bases of the junction unmatched. The CDR3 reads CASSYLQGVLYNEQFF. The DNA of the CDR3 is TGTGCCAGCAGTTACCTCCAGGGGGTCCTATACAATGAGCAGTTCTTC.

The chain uses TRBV29-1 and TRBJ1-2; D may be TRBD1 (5 bases). The germline V gene encodes CDR1 SQVTM and CDR2 ANQGSEA. The CDR3 spans 10 residues. Trimming left V 6 bases short and J 8 bases short, with 10 bases between. CDR3: CSVAGLGYTF. The CDR3 DNA sequence: TGCAGCGTAGCAGGGCTGGGCTACACCTTC.

The chain couples TRBV4-3 to TRBJ1-6; 7 bases match TRBD1. V lost 0 bases and J lost 6; bases outside the gene matches: 5. Per germline, CDR1 LGHNA and CDR2 YSLEER. The CDR3 is 16 residues long. The CDR3 loop is CASSQDLGQTNSPLHF. In nucleotides, the CDR3 is TGCGCCAGCAGCCAAGATTTGGGACAGACTAATTCACCCCTCCACTTT.

V is TRBV4-1 and J is TRBJ2-7, with D hard to call. Trimming stripped 0 bases from V and 0 bases from J, with 12 bases between. The germline V gene has CDR1 MGHRA and CDR2 YSYEKL. This CDR3 has 16 amino acids. CDR3 region: CASSQEWSRSSYEQYF. Here the CDR3 DNA reads TGCGCCAGCAGCCAAGAATGGTCGAGAAGCTCCTACGAGCAGTACTTC.

V usage is TRBV3-1 (or the pseudogene TRBV3-2) and J usage is TRBJ2-7; TRBD2 is a possible D gene (6 bases). CDR1 is LGHDT and CDR2 is YNNKEL in the germline V gene (reference sequence). The CDR3 is made up of 15 amino acids. Trimming pared 0 bases from V and 2 bases from J, leaving 11 bases between. The chain's CDR3 is CASSQDLGGTYEQYF. The CDR3, as DNA: TGTGCCAGCAGCCAAGACCTTGGGGGGACCTACGAGCAGTACTTC.

This rearrangement joins TRBV2 to TRBJ2-1; maybe TRBD2 (5 bases). The CDR3 spans 15 residues. Trimming shortened V by 1 base and J by 6 bases, and 13 bases separated the two germline ends. Looked up from germline, CDR1 is SNHLY and CDR2 is FYNNEI. This CDR3 is CASSEVGAVGNEQFF. The CDR3 DNA follows: TGTGCCAGCAGTGAAGTGGGAGCAGTGGGCAATGAGCAGTTCTTC.

The chain uses TRBV27 and TRBJ2-5; TRBD2 might be the D (6 bases). Germline V gene data show CDR1 as MNHEY and CDR2 as SMNVEV (reference sequence). V gave up 3 bases and J gave up 2 bases, with 19 bases separating them. The CDR3 runs to 17 residues. In DNA, the CDR3 is TGTGCCAGCAGTTTGCTCCCCCCCGGCGGGGAGCAAGAGACCCAGTACTTC. Its protein product is CASSLLPPGGEQETQYF.

The chain has TRBV9 and TRBJ2-1; 10 nucleotides line up with TRBD1. The CDR3 has 14 amino acids. J was trimmed by 9 bases and V by 4 bases; bases with no gene match: 7. Germline values: CDR1 SGDLS, CDR2 YYNGEE. This CDR3 reads CASSPGTGAGEQFF. DNA of the CDR3: TGTGCCAGCAGCCCAGGGACAGGGGCCGGTGAGCAGTTCTTC.

The CDR3 region is CASSLLGESSYNEQFF. For the CDR3, the DNA is TGTGCCAGCAGTCTCCTGGGAGAGAGCTCCTACAATGAGCAGTTCTTC. The V call is TRBV27, the J call TRBJ2-1; possibly TRBD2 for D (5 bases). Germline assignment: CDR1 MNHEY and CDR2 SMNVEV (reference sequence). The CDR3 consists of 16 residues. The V end was cut by 5 bases, the J end by 0 bases, with 14 bases between.